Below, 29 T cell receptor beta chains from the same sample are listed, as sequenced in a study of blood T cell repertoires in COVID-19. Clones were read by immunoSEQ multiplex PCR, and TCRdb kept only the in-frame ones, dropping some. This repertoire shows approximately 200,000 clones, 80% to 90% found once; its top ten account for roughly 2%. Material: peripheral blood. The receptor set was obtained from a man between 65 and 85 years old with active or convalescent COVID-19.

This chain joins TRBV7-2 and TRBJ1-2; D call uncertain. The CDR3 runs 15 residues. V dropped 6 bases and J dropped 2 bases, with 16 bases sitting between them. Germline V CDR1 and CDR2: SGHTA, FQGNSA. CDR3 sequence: CASSRLVRENYGYTF. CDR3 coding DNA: TGTGCCAGCAGTAGACTTGTTAGGGAGAACTATGGCTACACCTTC.

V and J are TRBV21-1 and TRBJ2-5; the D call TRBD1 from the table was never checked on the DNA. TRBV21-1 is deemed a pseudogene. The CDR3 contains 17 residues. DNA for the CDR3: TGTGCCAGCAGCAAAGCGCTAAAGGACCCCAGGGGAGAGACCCAGTACTTC. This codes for CASSKALKDPRGETQYF.

CDR3 sequence: CASSQASSGNTIYF. The CDR3 DNA reads as TGTGCCAGCAGCCAAGCCAGCTCTGGAAACACCATATATTTT. The chain carries TRBV7-8 and TRBJ1-3, with D unclear. The CDR3 runs to 14 residues. Germline CDR1 is SGHVS and CDR2 is FQNEAQ. V was pared by 5 bases and J by 0 bases, with 8 bases between.

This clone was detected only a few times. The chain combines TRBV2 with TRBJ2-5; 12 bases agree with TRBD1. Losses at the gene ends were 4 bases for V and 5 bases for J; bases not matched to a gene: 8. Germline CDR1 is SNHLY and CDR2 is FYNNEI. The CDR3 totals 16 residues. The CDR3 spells CASSGGTGGAWETQYF. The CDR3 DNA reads TGTGCCAGCAGTGGAGGGACAGGGGGCGCGTGGGAGACCCAGTACTTC.

The CDR3 DNA sequence: TGCGCCAGCAGCTGGAGCCCGGGAACGACAGAGACCCAGTACTTC. Translated, it gives CASSWSPGTTETQYF. The chain joins TRBV5-1 to TRBJ2-5, with D perhaps matching TRBD2 (5 bases). Per the germline V gene, CDR1 is SGHRS and CDR2 is YFSETQ. V lost 3 bases and J 4 bases, leaving 16 bases between the germline ends. This CDR3 comprises 15 residues.

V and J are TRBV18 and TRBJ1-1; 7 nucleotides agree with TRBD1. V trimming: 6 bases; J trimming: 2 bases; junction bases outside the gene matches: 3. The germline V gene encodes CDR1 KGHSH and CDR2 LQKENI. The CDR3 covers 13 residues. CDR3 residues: CASSGDSNTEAFF. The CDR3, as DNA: TGTGCCAGCTCCGGGGACAGTAACACTGAAGCTTTCTTT.

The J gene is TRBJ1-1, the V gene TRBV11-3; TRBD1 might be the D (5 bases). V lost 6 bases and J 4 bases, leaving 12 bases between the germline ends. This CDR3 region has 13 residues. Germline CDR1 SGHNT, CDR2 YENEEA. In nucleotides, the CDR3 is TGTGCCAGCAGTGTTGGGGGGGGCACTGAAGCTTTCTTT. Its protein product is CASSVGGGTEAFF.

CDR3 nucleotides: TGTGCCAGCAGCCTCCCCCCCAGTCCCGGGGAGCTGTTTTTT. Encoded protein: CASSLPPSPGELFF. The J gene is TRBJ2-2, the V gene TRBV28; D remains unclear. Germline CDR1 is MDHEN and CDR2 is SYDVKM. The V and J ends lost 6 bases and 6 bases respectively, with 14 bases between them. The CDR3 spans 14 residues.

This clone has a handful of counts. Here the CDR3 DNA reads TGTGCCAGCAGTCTGGCAGGGGGAAGCTATGGCTACACCTTC. Translated: CASSLAGGSYGYTF. The chain couples TRBV27 to TRBJ1-2; TRBD1 matches 7 bases. CDR3 length: 14 residues. V gave up 5 bases and J gave up 4 bases; unmatched junction bases: 7. The V gene's germline CDR1 is MNHEY and CDR2 SMNVEV (reference sequence).

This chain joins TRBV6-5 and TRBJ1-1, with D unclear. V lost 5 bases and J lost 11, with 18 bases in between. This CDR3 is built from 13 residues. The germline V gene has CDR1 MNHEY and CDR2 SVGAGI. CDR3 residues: CASSPPGYTLAFF. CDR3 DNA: TGTGCCAGCAGTCCCCCAGGATATACTCTGGCTTTCTTT.

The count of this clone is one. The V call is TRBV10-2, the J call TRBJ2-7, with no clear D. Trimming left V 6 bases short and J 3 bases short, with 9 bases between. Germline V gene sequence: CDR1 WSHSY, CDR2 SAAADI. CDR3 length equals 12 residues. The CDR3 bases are TGCGCCAGCAGGGGCCGCAGCTACGAGCAGTACTTC. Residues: CASRGRSYEQYF.

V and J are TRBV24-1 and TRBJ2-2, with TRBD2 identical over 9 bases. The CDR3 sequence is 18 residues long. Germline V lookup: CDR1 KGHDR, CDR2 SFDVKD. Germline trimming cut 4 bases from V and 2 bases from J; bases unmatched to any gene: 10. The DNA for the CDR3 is TGTGCCACCAGTGACCCTTCCGGGACTAGCCTTAACACCGGGGAGCTGTTTTTT. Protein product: CATSDPSGTSLNTGELFF.

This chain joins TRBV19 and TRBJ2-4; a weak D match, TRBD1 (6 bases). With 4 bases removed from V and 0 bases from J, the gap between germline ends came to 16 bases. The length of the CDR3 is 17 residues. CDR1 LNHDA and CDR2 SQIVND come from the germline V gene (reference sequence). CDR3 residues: CASSNPGQNLAKNIQYF. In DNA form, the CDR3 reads TGTGCCAGTAGTAACCCCGGACAGAATCTAGCCAAAAACATTCAGTACTTC.

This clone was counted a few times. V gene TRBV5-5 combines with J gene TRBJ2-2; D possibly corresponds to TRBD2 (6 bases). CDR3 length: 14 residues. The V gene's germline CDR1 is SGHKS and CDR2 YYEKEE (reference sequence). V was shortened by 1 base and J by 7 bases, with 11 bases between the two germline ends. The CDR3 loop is CASSLRLGGGELFF. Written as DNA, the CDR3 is TGTGCCAGCAGCTTGAGGCTGGGGGGCGGGGAGCTGTTTTTT.

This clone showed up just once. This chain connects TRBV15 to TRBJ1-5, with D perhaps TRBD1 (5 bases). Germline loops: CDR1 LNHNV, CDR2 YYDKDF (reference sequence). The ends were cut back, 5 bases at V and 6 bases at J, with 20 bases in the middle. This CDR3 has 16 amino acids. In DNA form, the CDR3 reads TGTGCCACCAGCGAGAGGCGGGGAAGGGGATCTCAGCCCCAGCATTTT. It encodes CATSERRGRGSQPQHF. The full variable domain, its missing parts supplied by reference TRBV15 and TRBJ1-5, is DAMVIQNPRYQVTQFGKPVTLSCSQTLNHNVMYWYQQKSSQAPKLLFHYYDKDFNNEADTPDNFQSRRPNTSFCFLDIRSPGLGDTAMYLCATSERRGRGSQPQHFGDGTRLSIL.

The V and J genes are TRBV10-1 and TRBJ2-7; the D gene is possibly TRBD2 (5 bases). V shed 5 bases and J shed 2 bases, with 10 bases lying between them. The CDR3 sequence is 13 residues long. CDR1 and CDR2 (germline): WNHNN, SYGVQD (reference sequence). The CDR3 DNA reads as TGCGCCAGCAGTTCAAGCGGAGCCTACGAGCAGTACTTC. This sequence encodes CASSSSGAYEQYF.

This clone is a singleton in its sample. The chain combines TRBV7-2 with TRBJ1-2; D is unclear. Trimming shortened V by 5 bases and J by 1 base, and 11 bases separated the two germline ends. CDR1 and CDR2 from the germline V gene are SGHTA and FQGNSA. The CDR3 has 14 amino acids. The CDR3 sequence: CASSQLAGNYGYTF. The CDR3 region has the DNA TGTGCCAGCAGCCAATTAGCCGGTAACTATGGCTACACCTTC.

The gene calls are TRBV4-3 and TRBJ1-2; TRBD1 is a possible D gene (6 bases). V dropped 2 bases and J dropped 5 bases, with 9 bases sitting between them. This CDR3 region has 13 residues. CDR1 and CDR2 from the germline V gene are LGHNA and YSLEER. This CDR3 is CASSQSQGYGYTF. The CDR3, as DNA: TGCGCCAGCAGCCAATCACAGGGTTATGGCTACACCTTC.

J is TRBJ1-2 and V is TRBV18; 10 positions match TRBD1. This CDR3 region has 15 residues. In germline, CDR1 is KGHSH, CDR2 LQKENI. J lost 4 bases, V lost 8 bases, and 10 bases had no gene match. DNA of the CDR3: TGTGCCAGCGAAGGACAGGGGGGCAGCGGCTATGGCTACACCTTC. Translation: CASEGQGGSGYGYTF.

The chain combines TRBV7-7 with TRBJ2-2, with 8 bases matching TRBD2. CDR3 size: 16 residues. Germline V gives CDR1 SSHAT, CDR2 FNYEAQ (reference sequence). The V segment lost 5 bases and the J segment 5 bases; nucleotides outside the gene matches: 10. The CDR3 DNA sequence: TGTGCCAGCAGCGTCAGGTCGGGCGGGAGGACCGGGGAGCTGTTTTTT. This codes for CASSVRSGGRTGELFF.

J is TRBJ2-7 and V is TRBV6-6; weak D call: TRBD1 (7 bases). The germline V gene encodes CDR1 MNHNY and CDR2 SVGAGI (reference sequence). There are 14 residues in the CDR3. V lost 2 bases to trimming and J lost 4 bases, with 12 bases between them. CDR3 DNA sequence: TGTGCCAGCAGTTACGGGCAGGGGGGATACGAGCAGTACTTC. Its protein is CASSYGQGGYEQYF.

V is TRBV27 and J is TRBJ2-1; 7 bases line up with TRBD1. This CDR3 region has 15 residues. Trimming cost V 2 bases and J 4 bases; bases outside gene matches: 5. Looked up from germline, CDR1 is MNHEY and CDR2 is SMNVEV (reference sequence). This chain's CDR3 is CASSLGRGRYNEQFF. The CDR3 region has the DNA TGTGCCAGCAGTTTAGGTAGGGGGCGGTACAATGAGCAGTTCTTC.

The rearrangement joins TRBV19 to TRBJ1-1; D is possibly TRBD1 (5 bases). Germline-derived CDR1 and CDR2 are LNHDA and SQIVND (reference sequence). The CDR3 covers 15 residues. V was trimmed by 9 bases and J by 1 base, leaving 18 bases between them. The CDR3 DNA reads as TGTGCCAGACCCAAGGGGAAGGGAAGGAACACTGAAGCTTTCTTT. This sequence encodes CARPKGKGRNTEAFF.

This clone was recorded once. CDR3 loop: CSASSPGYYEQYF. The CDR3, as DNA: TGCAGTGCTAGTTCCCCGGGGTACTACGAGCAGTACTTC. The V and J genes are TRBV20-1 and TRBJ2-7, with D possibly matching TRBD2 (5 bases). With 3 bases removed from V and 3 bases from J, the gap between germline ends came to 12 bases. The CDR3 contains 13 residues. Germline V gene data show CDR1 as DFQATT and CDR2 as SNEGSKA (reference sequence).

CDR3 sequence reads: CASSLSREGLGEQFF. The CDR3 DNA follows: TGTGCCAGCAGCCTCTCGCGGGAGGGCCTGGGTGAGCAGTTCTTC. The chain is built from TRBV9 and TRBJ2-1, with 9 bases lining up with TRBD2. J gave up 9 bases and V 4 bases, and 11 bases lay outside the gene matches. Germline CDR1 reads SGDLS; CDR2 reads YYNGEE. CDR3 size: 15 residues.

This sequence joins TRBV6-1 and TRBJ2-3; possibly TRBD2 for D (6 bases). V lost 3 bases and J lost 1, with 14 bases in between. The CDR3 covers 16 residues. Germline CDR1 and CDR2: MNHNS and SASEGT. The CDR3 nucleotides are TGTGCCAGCAGTGACGTGGGGCGGGGAGGCACAGATACGCAGTATTTT. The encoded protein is CASSDVGRGGTDTQYF.

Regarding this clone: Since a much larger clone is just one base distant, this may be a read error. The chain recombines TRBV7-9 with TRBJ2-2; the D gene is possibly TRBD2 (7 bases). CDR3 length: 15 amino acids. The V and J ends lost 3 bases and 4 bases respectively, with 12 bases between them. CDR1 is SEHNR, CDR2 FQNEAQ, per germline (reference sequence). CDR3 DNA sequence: TGTGCCAGCAGCTTCGGGGGGCAGGGCACCGGGGAGCTGTTTTTT. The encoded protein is CASSFGGQGTGELFF.

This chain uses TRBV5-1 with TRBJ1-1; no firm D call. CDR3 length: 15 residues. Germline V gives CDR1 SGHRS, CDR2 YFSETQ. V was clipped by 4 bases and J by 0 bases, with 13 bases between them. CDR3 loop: CASSPVAVMNTEAFF. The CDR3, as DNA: TGCGCCAGCAGCCCCGTTGCAGTAATGAACACTGAAGCTTTCTTT. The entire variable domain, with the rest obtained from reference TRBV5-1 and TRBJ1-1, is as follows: KAGVTQTPRYLIKTRGQQVTLSCSPISGHRSVSWYQQTPGQGLQFLFEYFSETQRNKGNFPGRFSGRQFSNSRSEMNVSTLELGDSALYLCASSPVAVMNTEAFFGQGTRLTVV.

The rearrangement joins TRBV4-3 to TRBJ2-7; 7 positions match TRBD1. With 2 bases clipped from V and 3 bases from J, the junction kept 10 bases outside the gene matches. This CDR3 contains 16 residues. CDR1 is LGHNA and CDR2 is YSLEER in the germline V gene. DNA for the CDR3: TGCGCCAGCAGCCAACAACCGGGACAGAACCTCTACGAGCAGTACTTC. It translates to CASSQQPGQNLYEQYF.